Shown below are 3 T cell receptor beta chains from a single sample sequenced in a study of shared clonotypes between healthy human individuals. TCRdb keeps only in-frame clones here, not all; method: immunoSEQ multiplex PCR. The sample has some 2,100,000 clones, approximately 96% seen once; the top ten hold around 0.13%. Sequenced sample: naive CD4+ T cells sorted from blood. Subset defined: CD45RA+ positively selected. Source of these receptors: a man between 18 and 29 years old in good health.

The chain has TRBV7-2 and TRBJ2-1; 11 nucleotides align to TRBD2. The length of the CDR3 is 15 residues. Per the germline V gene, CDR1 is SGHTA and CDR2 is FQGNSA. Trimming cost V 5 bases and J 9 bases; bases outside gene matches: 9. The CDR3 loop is CASSATSGSIGEQFF. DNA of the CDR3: TGTGCCAGCAGCGCAACTAGCGGGAGTATCGGTGAGCAGTTCTTC.

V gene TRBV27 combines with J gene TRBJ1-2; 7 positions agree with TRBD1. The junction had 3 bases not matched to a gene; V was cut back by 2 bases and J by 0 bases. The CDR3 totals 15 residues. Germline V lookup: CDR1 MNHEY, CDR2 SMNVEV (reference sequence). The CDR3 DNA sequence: TGTGCCAGCAGTTTAAGGACAGGAGCTAACTATGGCTACACCTTC. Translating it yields CASSLRTGANYGYTF.

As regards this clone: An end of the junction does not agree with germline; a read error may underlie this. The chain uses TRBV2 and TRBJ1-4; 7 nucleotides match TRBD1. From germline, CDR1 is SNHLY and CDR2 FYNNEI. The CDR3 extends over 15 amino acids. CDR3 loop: CASSGDGQVRVPMVF. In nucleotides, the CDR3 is TGTGCCAGCAGTGGGGATGGACAGGTACGAGTCCCAATGGTTTTT.